What follows describes a single TCR beta chain. The data derive from a study of CD8 T cells in Susac syndrome. RNA in amounts of roughly 0.5 to 1 ug was reverse transcribed with random hexamers. TCRdb re-derived calls from the immunoSEQ multiplex PCR reads in MiXCR, one entry per CDR3 protein. Of about 240,000 distinct CDR3 sequences in the sample, about 96% were seen once. CDR1 LGHNA and CDR2 YNFKEQ come from the germline V gene. The CDR3 totals 14 residues. The V gene end was trimmed by 3 bases and the J gene end by 8 bases; junction bases not matched to a gene: 5. The chain couples TRBV4-2 to TRBJ1-2, with 11 bases aligning to TRBD1. The TCR comes from a human donor with Susac syndrome. Specimen: CD4+ T cells from PBMCs. CDR3 in amino acids: CASSHGQGAPGYTF. Here the CDR3 DNA reads TGTGCCAGCAGCCATGGACAGGGGGCGCCCGGCTACACCTTC.